These T cell receptor beta chains were read from a single sample in a study of CD8 T cells in ankylosing spondylitis. TCRdb reanalysed the 5' RACE reads using MiXCR and keeps one entry per CDR3 protein. The data show 200,000 or so distinct CDR3 sequences, roughly 24% seen once. Sequencing used blood, either unsorted or a sorted T cell fraction (not recorded which). Receptors originate from a male donor with ankylosing spondylitis or in good health (not recorded which). Each CDR3 is given with its conserved first and last residue. A D gene is named only where the DNA matches it firmly. Size tells how often a clone was seen (once, few, many) or the class of an expanded clone, and some rows leave it out.

j_call,v_call,d_call,clone_size,cdr3_aa,cdr3_nt
TRBJ2-7,TRBV5-1,NA,few,CASSFGTAFSYEQYF,TGCGCCAGCTCTTTCGGGACTGCATTCTCCTACGAGCAGTACTTC
TRBJ2-5,TRBV6-5,NA,NA,CASSYTAVQETQYF,TGTGCCAGCAGTTACACCGCAGTCCAAGAGACCCAGTACTTC
TRBJ2-1,TRBV20-1,NA,many,CSARQNNEQFF,TGCAGTGCTAGGCAAAACAATGAGCAGTTCTTC
TRBJ1-1,TRBV20-1,NA,few,CSARDTLGVTEAFF,TGCAGTGCTAGAGATACATTGGGGGTAACTGAAGCTTTCTTT
TRBJ2-7,TRBV6-5,NA,few,CASSYVVDTEQYF,TGTGCCAGCAGTTACGTCGTAGACACCGAGCAGTACTTC
TRBJ2-5,TRBV6-5,NA,NA,CASSSPRRGVQSGETQYF,TGTGCCAGCAGTTCCCCGCGAAGGGGAGTACAATCGGGAGAGACCCAGTACTTC
TRBJ2-2,TRBV6-2/TRBV6-3,TRBD1,few,CASSSVQGTNTGELFF,TGTGCCAGCAGTTCGGTACAGGGGACGAACACCGGGGAGCTGTTTTTT
TRBJ2-7,TRBV7-2,TRBD1,few,CASSFVSGQGHEQYF,TGTGCCAGCAGCTTCGTCTCGGGACAGGGACACGAGCAGTACTTC
TRBJ2-7,TRBV7-2,TRBD1,NA,CASSFKGDSWYEQYF,TGTGCCAGCAGCTTCAAGGGGGACAGCTGGTACGAGCAGTACTTC
TRBJ1-2,TRBV10-3,NA,few,CAISEWGGYTF,TGTGCCATCAGTGAATGGGGTGGCTACACCTTC
TRBJ2-7,TRBV20-1,TRBD2,many,CSAPIAGPYEQYF,TGCAGTGCGCCAATAGCGGGACCCTACGAGCAGTACTTC
TRBJ2-1,TRBV29-1,TRBD2,few,CSVGWSSGNEQFF,TGCAGCGTTGGGTGGAGTAGCGGGAATGAGCAGTTCTTC
TRBJ2-7,TRBV5-6,TRBD1,NA,CASSTLKLRDSSYEQYF,TGTGCCAGCAGCACCCTGAAGCTACGGGACAGTTCCTACGAGCAGTACTTC
TRBJ2-5,TRBV5-1,NA,once,CASSFGTNEETQYF,TGCGCCAGCAGCTTCGGGACAAATGAAGAGACCCAGTACTTC
TRBJ1-5,TRBV12-3/TRBV12-4,NA,NA,CASSQIRDQPQHF,TGTGCCAGCAGTCAAATAAGAGATCAGCCCCAGCATTTT
TRBJ2-1,TRBV7-2,NA,many,CASSLGAQFF,TGTGCCAGCAGCTTAGGGGCTCAGTTCTTC
TRBJ2-1,TRBV6-5,TRBD2,once,CASSFTSGHSYNEQFF,TGTGCCAGCAGTTTTACTAGCGGGCACTCCTACAATGAGCAGTTCTTC
TRBJ2-7,TRBV20-1,TRBD2,NA,CSVHLAGGSYEQYF,TGCAGTGTACACCTAGCGGGAGGGTCCTACGAGCAGTACTTC
TRBJ1-1,TRBV12-3/TRBV12-4,TRBD1,many,CASTLGQGNTEAFF,TGTGCCAGCACCCTGGGACAGGGGAACACTGAAGCTTTCTTT
TRBJ2-3,TRBV19,NA,few,CASSMLASSTDTQYF,TGTGCCAGTAGTATGTTAGCGAGTAGCACAGATACGCAGTATTTT